This record looks at one T cell receptor (beta chain) sequence and its context. The data stem from a study of blood T cell repertoires in COVID-19. Looking at the study overall: Samples taken during acute and convalescent COVID-19 were collected in the United States, Italy and Spain. PBMCs, B-cell-depleted T cells, or T cells were the source of the cDNA or gDNA that made up the material.

Deletions cut 3 bases from V and 4 bases from J, with 17 bases between. CDR1 and CDR2 (germline): SGHNT, YYREEE (reference sequence). This CDR3 region has 15 residues. Methods used by the authors: Using reference gene primer amplification, nucleated cell counts were estimated. Generated by immunoSEQ multiplex PCR, the TCRdb table keeps only in-frame clones and is missing some. That table is the source of V, J and clone size, and D and trimming were worked out from the DNA. The table has around 270,000 clones, 88% seen once; the top ten hold less than 5%. The clonotype originates from a man aged 60 to 69 who had recovered from COVID-19. The rearrangement joins TRBV5-4 to TRBJ2-7, with TRBD2 as a possible D gene (6 bases). Material for sequencing was peripheral blood. Written as DNA, the CDR3 is TGTGCCAGCAGCTCCCGACGGGACTTTGGTTACGAGCAGTACTTC. Translating gives CASSSRRDFGYEQYF.